The entry below gives a single TCR beta chain sequence along with its context. Its matching antigen is unknown. This specimen belongs to a study of cytomegalovirus exposure and HLA in healthy donors. Study background: When 350 to 500 donors were genotyped, about 81% of them were found to fall in the Caucasian-associated ancestry cluster. Study-wide results and limits: The listing of 150 or so TCR beta chains classed them as cytomegalovirus-associated. Confirmation was obtained in vitro that a few CMV-associated chains are specific for CMV antigens.

The germline V gene has CDR1 LGHNA and CDR2 YNFKEQ. V lost 0 bases to trimming and J lost 5 bases; unmatched junction nucleotides: 16. The CDR3 contains 19 residues. With 60 Vbeta and 13 Jbeta primers, the PCR was carried out. Data came from immunoSEQ multiplex PCR; TCRdb stores just in-frame clones and leaves some out. The table records under 200,000 clones, approximately 88% of them present only once. Donors likely had unrecorded immune exposures despite being nominally healthy when sampled. The genes are TRBV4-2 and TRBJ2-5, with 9 bases lining up with TRBD2. Source material: PBMCs. The source of this sequence is a woman aged 50 to 60 in good health and CMV-seropositive. This CDR3 is CASSQDKRRASGAEETQYF. CDR3 nucleotide sequence: TGTGCCAGCAGCCAAGATAAAAGAAGGGCTAGCGGGGCCGAGGAGACCCAGTACTTC.